Listed below are T cell receptor beta chains from one sample, sequenced in a study of T cells in Graves' hyperthyroidism and ophthalmopathy. In TCRdb, the multiplex PCR reads were re-called with MiXCR into one record per CDR3 protein. The sample gives about 400,000 distinct CDR3 sequences, under 15% of which show up once; around a third is in the top ten. The material sequenced was blood. These receptors originate from a woman aged 25-40 years with Graves' hyperthyroidism. Each CDR3 is given with its conserved first and last residue. The D gene is left open where the match is weak. Only part of the rows carry a size: once, few, many, or a class if the clone is expanded.

clone size: few; J gene: TRBJ1-5; V gene: TRBV3-1; D gene: NA; CDR3 DNA: TGTGCCAGCAGCCAACAACCCACTGGGGGCTCTGATCAGCCCCAGCATTTT; CDR3 protein: CASSQQPTGGSDQPQHF
clone size: NA; J gene: TRBJ2-7; V gene: TRBV11-1; D gene: TRBD2; CDR3 DNA: TGTGCCAGCAGTCATCCCCGGGACAGCAAACTAGCGGGCCCTCTGGAGCAGTACTTC; CDR3 protein: CASSHPRDSKLAGPLEQYF
clone size: few; J gene: TRBJ2-5; V gene: TRBV18; D gene: TRBD1; CDR3 DNA: TGTGCCAGCTCACCACCGAAGACAGGGGGTCGTGAGACCCAGTACTTC; CDR3 protein: CASSPPKTGGRETQYF
clone size: many; J gene: TRBJ2-6; V gene: TRBV3-1; D gene: NA; CDR3 DNA: TGTGCCAGCACTTACTCTGGGGCCAACGTCCTGACTTTC; CDR3 protein: CASTYSGANVLTF
clone size: many; J gene: TRBJ2-7; V gene: TRBV5-6; D gene: TRBD2; CDR3 DNA: TGTGCCAGCAGGTTTGGCGGGGGGAGGGCTAGTGACGAGCAGTACTTC; CDR3 protein: CASRFGGGRASDEQYF
clone size: few; J gene: TRBJ1-6; V gene: TRBV10-3; D gene: NA; CDR3 DNA: TGTGCCATCAGTGAGTCGGACGAGTTTGGTAGAGTAGTACCCCTCCACTTT; CDR3 protein: CAISESDEFGRVVPLHF
clone size: many; J gene: TRBJ2-7; V gene: TRBV10-3; D gene: TRBD2; CDR3 DNA: TGTGCCATCGCGGCGGCTAGCGGGGAGCAGTACTTC; CDR3 protein: CAIAAASGEQYF
clone size: many; J gene: TRBJ2-2; V gene: TRBV2; D gene: NA; CDR3 DNA: TGTGCCAGCAGACCGCGGGACACCGCCTCCGGGGAGCTGTTTTTT; CDR3 protein: CASRPRDTASGELFF
clone size: NA; J gene: TRBJ2-5; V gene: TRBV5-1; D gene: NA; CDR3 DNA: TGCGCCAGCAGCTTGATCCCCGGGGAAGAGACCCAGTACTTC; CDR3 protein: CASSLIPGEETQYF
clone size: NA; J gene: TRBJ2-7; V gene: TRBV7-9; D gene: NA; CDR3 DNA: TGTGCCAGCAGCTCCAGGGTACAGGGCTCCTACGAGCAGTACTTC; CDR3 protein: CASSSRVQGSYEQYF
clone size: few; J gene: TRBJ2-3; V gene: TRBV7-9; D gene: NA; CDR3 DNA: TGTGCCAGCAGCTTAGGTAACGCAGATACGCAGTATTTT; CDR3 protein: CASSLGNADTQYF
clone size: NA; J gene: TRBJ2-5; V gene: TRBV19; D gene: NA; CDR3 DNA: TGTGCCAGTAGTATAGAAGGACAGCAAGAGACCCAGTACTTC; CDR3 protein: CASSIEGQQETQYF
clone size: many; J gene: TRBJ2-2; V gene: TRBV6-1; D gene: NA; CDR3 DNA: TGTGCCAGCAGACTGACAGGTTACGGGGAGCTGTTTTTT; CDR3 protein: CASRLTGYGELFF
clone size: few; J gene: TRBJ1-2; V gene: TRBV7-2; D gene: TRBD1; CDR3 DNA: TGTGCCAGCAGCAAGATCACGGGACAGGCCTCCTATGGCTACACCTTC; CDR3 protein: CASSKITGQASYGYTF
clone size: many; J gene: TRBJ2-2; V gene: TRBV28; D gene: TRBD2; CDR3 DNA: TGTGCCAGCAGTCCCCACCCGGGACTAGCGAAAACGAACACCGGGGAGCTGTTTTTT; CDR3 protein: CASSPHPGLAKTNTGELFF
clone size: few; J gene: TRBJ1-4; V gene: TRBV9; D gene: TRBD1; CDR3 DNA: TGTGCCAGCAGTCCCAGACGAGGGGGCGAAGAAAAACTGTTTTTT; CDR3 protein: CASSPRRGGEEKLFF
clone size: many; J gene: TRBJ2-7; V gene: TRBV28; D gene: NA; CDR3 DNA: TGTGCCAGCAACCCCCTAATCAAGGGTAGGTCAAACTACGAGCAGTACTTC; CDR3 protein: CASNPLIKGRSNYEQYF
clone size: many; J gene: TRBJ1-6; V gene: TRBV3-1; D gene: NA; CDR3 DNA: TGTGCCAGCAGCCCAGGGACTACCAACAATTCACCCCTCCACTTT; CDR3 protein: CASSPGTTNNSPLHF
clone size: few; J gene: TRBJ2-5; V gene: TRBV5-1; D gene: TRBD2; CDR3 DNA: TGCGCCAGCAGCTTGATGGCTAGCGGGAGGGCGAGTGAGACCCAGTACTTC; CDR3 protein: CASSLMASGRASETQYF
clone size: NA; J gene: TRBJ2-1; V gene: TRBV3-1; D gene: TRBD2; CDR3 DNA: TGTGCCAGCAGCCAAAGGCTAGCGGGGCACAATGAGCAGTTCTTC; CDR3 protein: CASSQRLAGHNEQFF
clone size: NA; J gene: TRBJ2-5; V gene: TRBV7-9; D gene: TRBD2; CDR3 DNA: TGTGCCAGCAGCCCGGGACTAGCGGACAAACGGGGGACCCAGTACTTC; CDR3 protein: CASSPGLADKRGTQYF
clone size: NA; J gene: TRBJ2-5; V gene: TRBV4-1; D gene: NA; CDR3 DNA: TGCGCCAGCAGCCCATTGCCCATCCAAGAGACCCAGTACTTC; CDR3 protein: CASSPLPIQETQYF
clone size: many; J gene: TRBJ2-7; V gene: TRBV2; D gene: TRBD2; CDR3 DNA: TGTGCCAGCAGTGGAAGCGGGAGGACTTCCTACGAGCAGTACTTC; CDR3 protein: CASSGSGRTSYEQYF
clone size: many; J gene: TRBJ1-5; V gene: TRBV12-3/TRBV12-4; D gene: NA; CDR3 DNA: TGTGCCAGCAGTTTCGGAGGGGCTGGGAATCAGCCCCAGCATTTT; CDR3 protein: CASSFGGAGNQPQHF
clone size: few; J gene: TRBJ1-2; V gene: TRBV18; D gene: NA; CDR3 DNA: TGTGCCAGCTCACCAGCGAACAGAATCTATGGCTACACCTTC; CDR3 protein: CASSPANRIYGYTF
clone size: few; J gene: TRBJ1-2; V gene: TRBV5-1; D gene: TRBD1; CDR3 DNA: TGCGCCAGCAGCGGGACAGGGGCGGGAAACTATGGCTACACCTTC; CDR3 protein: CASSGTGAGNYGYTF